This T cell receptor beta chain was sequenced for a study of blood T cell repertoires in COVID-19. With V trimmed by 5 bases and J by 2 bases, 8 bases remained unmatched. The CDR3 covers 15 residues. Germline V gene sequence: CDR1 MDHEN, CDR2 SYDVKM. The protocol was immunoSEQ multiplex PCR, while the TCRdb copy is restricted to in-frame clones and leaves out a portion. The profile shows about 170,000 clones, 86% of them singletons. The chain employs TRBV28 and TRBJ2-5; TRBD2 matches 7 bases. This sequence originates from a woman aged 55-69 years with COVID-19, enrolled during active disease. The sample comprised peripheral blood. Written as DNA, the CDR3 is TGTGCCAGCAGTCCGGGGACTACTAGACAAGAGACCCAGTACTTC. Translating gives CASSPGTTRQETQYF.